Shown below are 24 T cell receptor beta chains from a single sample sequenced in a study of long-term antiretroviral therapy in people with HIV. Survey-level resolution applied to immunoSEQ assay v3.0. Here immunoSEQ multiplex PCR was the method, and the copy in TCRdb shows in-frame clones only, minus some. The sample includes over 30,000 clones, around 79% seen only once; the top ten take roughly 3.2%. Material: unsorted PBMCs, obtained 1.9 years after starting antiretroviral therapy. The receptors were gathered from a man younger than 35 with HIV.

This clone was observed a handful of times. This sequence joins TRBV5-1 and TRBJ2-1; 7 bases are shared with TRBD1. The CDR3 length is 16 residues. The ends lost 3 bases at V and 4 bases at J; junction bases unmatched: 10. CDR1 is SGHRS, CDR2 YFSETQ, per germline. In nucleotides, the CDR3 is TGCGCCAGCAGCTCCGAAGGGGGCGCAATTTACAATGAGCAGTTCTTC. It encodes CASSSEGGAIYNEQFF.

The chain combines TRBV18 with TRBJ2-6; weak D call: TRBD2 (5 bases). The CDR3 length is 14 residues. With 6 bases removed from V and 0 bases from J, the gap between germline ends came to 6 bases. Germline CDR1 and CDR2: KGHSH and LQKENI. The CDR3 nucleotides read TGTGCCAGCTCCGGGGACTCTGGGGCCAACGTCCTGACTTTC. Residues: CASSGDSGANVLTF.

This clone was seen only once. The gene calls are TRBV28 and TRBJ1-1; D remains unclear. The CDR3 runs 15 residues. CDR1 is MDHEN and CDR2 is SYDVKM in the germline V gene. V lost 6 bases, J lost 1 base, and 15 bases lay in between. CDR3 protein: CASRTNWIQNTEAFF. Written as DNA, the CDR3 is TGTGCCAGCAGAACGAACTGGATCCAGAACACTGAAGCTTTCTTT.

The V gene is TRBV6-4, the J gene TRBJ2-3, with TRBD2 matching 12 bases. Unmatched junction bases numbered 1, after V lost 4 bases and J lost 2 bases. The germline CDR1 and CDR2 sequences are MRHNA and SNTAGT. CDR3 length: 15 residues. The CDR3: CASSASGGATDTQYF. The CDR3 nucleotides read TGTGCCAGCAGTGCTAGCGGGGGGGCCACAGATACGCAGTATTTT.

The genes are TRBV6-1 and TRBJ1-2; a weak D match, TRBD1 (6 bases). V was trimmed by 0 bases and J by 4 bases, leaving 9 bases between them. Germline CDR1 reads MNHNS; CDR2 reads SASEGT. CDR3 length equals 14 residues. CDR3 region: CASSEAKQGYGYTF. CDR3 nucleotide sequence: TGTGCCAGCAGTGAAGCGAAACAGGGCTATGGCTACACCTTC.

The chain recombines TRBV5-5 with TRBJ1-1; D not resolved. The CDR3 contains 13 residues. Trimming removed 3 bases at V and 3 bases at J, with 9 bases between. Per the germline V gene, CDR1 is SGHKS and CDR2 is YYEKEE (reference sequence). Here the CDR3 reads CASSSRRDTEAFF. The DNA for the CDR3 is TGTGCCAGCAGCTCGAGACGGGACACTGAAGCTTTCTTT.

In this sample, this clone turned up a few times. CDR3 amino acids: CATSRVEPGTAQYF. The CDR3 bases are TGTGCCACCAGCAGAGTTGAACCGGGAACGGCCCAGTACTTC. The chain recombines TRBV15 with TRBJ2-5, with D possibly being TRBD2 (5 bases). The CDR3 runs to 14 residues. Trimming shortened V by 1 base and J by 9 bases, and 15 bases separated the two germline ends. In germline, CDR1 is LNHNV, CDR2 YYDKDF (reference sequence). The whole variable domain, filled in from reference TRBV15 and TRBJ2-5, reads DAMVIQNPRYQVTQFGKPVTLSCSQTLNHNVMYWYQQKSSQAPKLLFHYYDKDFNNEADTPDNFQSRRPNTSFCFLDIRSPGLGDTAMYLCATSRVEPGTAQYFGPGTRLLVL.

J is TRBJ2-5 and V is TRBV19; TRBD1 aligns across 11 bases. CDR1 is LNHDA, CDR2 SQIVND, per germline (reference sequence). This CDR3 has 15 amino acids. J lost 4 bases, V lost 7 bases, and 8 bases had no gene match. Here the CDR3 DNA reads TGTGCCAGTACCCCTCGGGGACAGGGGGGAGAGACCCAGTACTTC. Translating it yields CASTPRGQGGETQYF.

This clone was observed a few times. The V call is TRBV7-8, the J call TRBJ1-1; D gene unclear. The ends were cut back, 1 base at V and 9 bases at J, with 12 bases in the middle. This CDR3 spans 13 amino acids. Germline values: CDR1 SGHVS, CDR2 FQNEAQ. CDR3 DNA: TGTGCCAGCAGCTTAGGTAGTGGGGATAAAGCTTTCTTT. Translated: CASSLGSGDKAFF.

This clone has more than one count but fewer than ten. The chain joins TRBV11-2 to TRBJ2-5; D might be TRBD1 or TRBD2, each matching 5 bases. This CDR3 spans 17 amino acids. Germline assignment: CDR1 SGHAT and CDR2 FQNNGV. V lost 0 bases and J lost 1, with 15 bases in between. The CDR3 spells CASSLDRTGGSQETQYF. The CDR3, as DNA: TGTGCCAGCAGCTTAGACAGGACTGGGGGTTCCCAAGAGACCCAGTACTTC.

The chain is built from TRBV7-9 and TRBJ1-1; D is uncertain. Germline CDR1 is SEHNR and CDR2 is FQNEAQ (reference sequence). Trimming removed 3 bases from V and 8 bases from J, with 16 bases in between. The CDR3 length is 14 residues. CDR3 DNA: TGTGCCAGCAGCTTGGTGGACCTCGGCACCGAAGCTTTCTTT. Its translation is CASSLVDLGTEAFF.

The rearrangement uses TRBV27 and TRBJ2-6; D not certain. CDR1 is MNHEY, CDR2 SMNVEV, per germline (reference sequence). The CDR3 has 16 residues. V lost 3 bases and J lost 4, with 13 bases in between. The CDR3 spells CASSFVWVSGANVLTF. CDR3 bases: TGTGCCAGCAGTTTCGTTTGGGTTTCGGGGGCCAACGTCCTGACTTTC.

The CDR3: CASSLVGTQETQYF. CDR3 bases: TGTGCCAGCAGCTTAGTGGGGACCCAAGAGACCCAGTACTTC. The chain joins TRBV7-9 to TRBJ2-5, with D perhaps assigned TRBD1 or TRBD2 (5 bases each). CDR3 length equals 14 residues. The V end was cut by 1 base, the J end by 1 base, with 7 bases between. CDR1 SEHNR and CDR2 FQNEAQ come from the germline V gene (reference sequence).

CDR3 sequence (DNA): TGTGCCAGCAGCTTAGATGGGGAAAAACTGTTTTTT. Translated, it gives CASSLDGEKLFF. This chain connects TRBV11-3 to TRBJ1-4; D is undetermined. V gave up 0 bases and J gave up 8 bases, with 4 bases separating them. The germline V gene encodes CDR1 SGHNT and CDR2 YENEEA. The CDR3 extends over 12 amino acids.

V usage is TRBV27 and J usage is TRBJ1-3, with unresolved D. This CDR3 spans 14 amino acids. Trimming pared 6 bases from V and 0 bases from J, leaving 9 bases between. CDR1 and CDR2 from the germline V gene are MNHEY and SMNVEV (reference sequence). CDR3 sequence reads: CASRGGPSGNTIYF. The CDR3 nucleotides are TGTGCCAGCAGAGGCGGGCCCTCTGGAAACACCATATATTTT.

J is TRBJ1-4 and V is TRBV9; perhaps TRBD1 as D (6 bases). CDR3 length equals 15 residues. Between the trimmed V and J ends, which lost 2 bases and 7 bases, there was a span of 15 bases. The germline gives CDR1 SGDLS, CDR2 YYNGEE. The CDR3 DNA sequence: TGTGCCAGCAGCGTTAGGGGGACTTCAGTTGAAAAACTGTTTTTT. Translating gives CASSVRGTSVEKLFF.

The chain couples TRBV19 to TRBJ2-2; 12 bases line up with TRBD2. J lost 7 bases, V lost 7 bases, and 10 bases had no gene match. This CDR3 has 16 residues. Germline values: CDR1 LNHDA, CDR2 SQIVND (reference sequence). CDR3 amino acids: CASMGLAGGPVGELFF. As DNA, the CDR3 is TGTGCCAGTATGGGGCTAGCGGGGGGGCCGGTCGGGGAGCTGTTTTTT.

This clone was counted a single time. This chain uses TRBV28 with TRBJ2-5; TRBD1 matches 8 bases. Germline CDR1 MDHEN, CDR2 SYDVKM. The CDR3 length is 17 residues. Trimming cost V 7 bases and J 0 bases; bases outside gene matches: 13. The CDR3 region is CASTADRATSYQETQYF. The CDR3 coding sequence is TGTGCCAGCACTGCGGACAGGGCGACCTCGTACCAAGAGACCCAGTACTTC. Full variable domain (remainder filled in from reference TRBV28 and TRBJ2-5): DVKVTQSSRYLVKRTGEKVFLECVQDMDHENMFWYRQDPGLGLRLIYFSYDVKMKEKGDIPEGYSVSREKKERFSLILESASTNQTSMYLCASTADRATSYQETQYFGPGTRLLVL.

This clone was observed a handful of times. The chain joins TRBV2 to TRBJ2-4; 8 bases are shared with TRBD1. CDR3 size: 14 residues. V dropped 3 bases and J dropped 8; count of bases not matched to a gene: 6. Germline loops: CDR1 SNHLY, CDR2 FYNNEI. CDR3 residues: CASSDEQGAYIQYF. CDR3 in DNA: TGTGCCAGCAGTGATGAGCAGGGGGCTTACATTCAGTACTTC.

The V and J genes are TRBV13 and TRBJ2-1; TRBD2 matches at 13 bases. The CDR3 extends over 19 amino acids. Per the germline V gene, CDR1 is PRHDT and CDR2 is FYEKMQ (reference sequence). After removal of 4 bases from V and 0 bases from J, the junction contained 9 bases not matched to a gene. In DNA form, the CDR3 reads TGTGCCAGCAGCTCCTTTGGACTAGCGGGGGTGAGCTCCTACAATGAGCAGTTCTTC. Translation gives CASSSFGLAGVSSYNEQFF.

The J gene is TRBJ2-5, the V gene TRBV4-1; TRBD1 might be the D (5 bases). Germline V gene data show CDR1 as MGHRA and CDR2 as YSYEKL. The CDR3 spans 16 residues. V lost 4 bases to trimming and J lost 0 bases, with 15 bases between them. CDR3 nucleotide sequence: TGCGCCAGCAGCCGCCTCCCCGGACAAGACCAAGAGACCCAGTACTTC. It specifies CASSRLPGQDQETQYF.

This chain connects TRBV9 to TRBJ2-2; TRBD1 matches at 7 bases. Germline V lookup: CDR1 SGDLS, CDR2 YYNGEE. V dropped 1 base and J dropped 0; count of bases not matched to a gene: 6. CDR3 length equals 17 residues. In nucleotides, the CDR3 is TGTGCCAGCAGCGTAAAGCGAGACAGGGCGAACACCGGGGAGCTGTTTTTT. Translating it yields CASSVKRDRANTGELFF. The full variable domain, completed using reference TRBV9 and TRBJ2-2, is DSGVTQTPKHLITATGQRVTLRCSPRSGDLSVYWYQQSLDQGLQFLIQYYNGEERAKGNILERFSAQQFPDLHSELNLSSLELGDSALYFCASSVKRDRANTGELFFGEGSRLTVL.

This clone occurred a few times. This chain joins TRBV21-1 and TRBJ1-5. TRBV21-1 is annotated as a pseudogene. This CDR3 comprises 14 residues. In DNA form, the CDR3 reads TGTGCCAGCAGCAAACTCACGTACTGCCAGCCCCAGCATTTT. Translating gives CASSKLTYCQPQHF.

This sequence joins TRBV4-2 and TRBJ2-5, with 16 bases fitting TRBD2. CDR3 size: 17 residues. Germline V gives CDR1 LGHNA, CDR2 YNFKEQ. Trimming removed 0 bases from V and 4 bases from J; junction bases left unmatched: 2. Here the CDR3 DNA reads TGTGCCAGCAGCCAAGATGGGACTAGCGGGGGGGCAGAGACCCAGTACTTC. Protein product: CASSQDGTSGGAETQYF.